Below are 11 T cell receptor beta chains sequenced from a single sample in a study of blood T cell repertoires in COVID-19. Assay used: immunoSEQ multiplex PCR; TCRdb lists only in-frame clones, some missing. The sample records 50,000 or so clones, under 95% being singletons. The sequenced sample consisted of peripheral blood. Receptor source: a human donor in a cohort sampled during active COVID-19.

The V gene is TRBV28, the J gene TRBJ2-3, with TRBD2 as a possible D gene (6 bases). V was pared by 7 bases and J by 0 bases, with 11 bases between. There are 14 residues in the CDR3. Germline CDR1 reads MDHEN; CDR2 reads SYDVKM. The CDR3 sequence: CASKEGDSTDTQYF. The DNA for the CDR3 is TGTGCCAGCAAGGAGGGCGATAGCACAGATACGCAGTATTTT.

The rearrangement joins TRBV25-1 to TRBJ1-5; TRBD1 matches at 7 bases. CDR3 size: 16 residues. Germline CDR1 and CDR2: MGHDK and SYGVNS. Trimming cost V 3 bases and J 7 bases; bases outside gene matches: 12. Here the CDR3 reads CASSDSGDSMAQPQHF. The CDR3 bases are TGTGCCAGCAGTGATTCAGGGGACAGTATGGCCCAGCCCCAGCATTTT.

The chain combines TRBV11-2 with TRBJ2-3; D may be TRBD1 (6 bases). The CDR3 is 14 amino acids. Trimming removed 1 base from V and 3 bases from J, with 8 bases in between. CDR1 is SGHAT, CDR2 FQNNGV, per germline. CDR3 bases: TGTGCCAGCAGCTTAGGGCAGGGGACAGATACGCAGTATTTT. Encoded protein: CASSLGQGTDTQYF.

V usage is TRBV3-1 (or the pseudogene TRBV3-2) and J usage is TRBJ1-4; D not resolved. CDR3 length equals 13 residues. V was pared by 0 bases and J by 4 bases, with 3 bases between. The germline V gene has CDR1 LGHDT and CDR2 YNNKEL (reference sequence). In DNA form, the CDR3 reads TGTGCCAGCAGCCAAGACTTTAATGAAAAACTGTTTTTT. Its protein product is CASSQDFNEKLFF.

This clone was seen only once. The chain carries TRBV12-3 or TRBV12-4 and TRBJ2-1; TRBD1 is a possible D gene (6 bases). This CDR3 region has 12 residues. The V end was cut by 4 bases, the J end by 6 bases, with 7 bases between. This CDR3 is CASSSDSNEQFF. The CDR3 DNA is TGTGCCAGCAGTTCGGACAGCAATGAGCAGTTCTTC.

Written as DNA, the CDR3 is TGCGCCAGCAGCCCCTTCGCAGCTGGAAACACCATATATTTT. Amino acids: CASSPFAAGNTIYF. The J gene is TRBJ1-3, the V gene TRBV5-1; the D is unclear. Germline CDR1 is SGHRS and CDR2 is YFSETQ. The CDR3 extends over 14 amino acids. The ends were cut back, 4 bases at V and 2 bases at J, with 10 bases in the middle.

This chain connects TRBV3-1 (or the pseudogene TRBV3-2) to TRBJ2-5; D might be TRBD2 (5 bases). V was shortened by 4 bases and J by 5 bases, with 11 bases between the two germline ends. From germline, CDR1 is LGHDT and CDR2 YNNKEL (reference sequence). CDR3 size: 13 residues. DNA for the CDR3: TGTGCCAGCAGCCTTACTAGACTTGAGACCCAGTACTTC. It yields the protein CASSLTRLETQYF.

The chain recombines TRBV25-1 with TRBJ1-1, with D uncertain. Germline V gene sequence: CDR1 MGHDK, CDR2 SYGVNS. V dropped 7 bases and J dropped 6 bases, with 12 bases sitting between them. The CDR3 spans 12 residues. The CDR3 loop is CASMAGHAEAFF. CDR3 DNA: TGTGCCAGCATGGCAGGCCACGCTGAAGCTTTCTTT.

The V gene is TRBV3-1 (or the pseudogene TRBV3-2), the J gene TRBJ2-7; the match to TRBD1 covers 10 bases. The CDR3 extends over 15 amino acids. V gave up 4 bases and J gave up 3 bases; unmatched junction bases: 6. Per the germline V gene, CDR1 is LGHDT and CDR2 is YNNKEL (reference sequence). The CDR3 DNA reads TGTGCCAGCAGCCTTCGAAGGACAGGGGGCTACGAGCAGTACTTC. This encodes CASSLRRTGGYEQYF.

This chain links TRBV2 with TRBJ2-5; 8 bases match TRBD2. The CDR3 is 16 amino acids. Per the germline V gene, CDR1 is SNHLY and CDR2 is FYNNEI. Trimming took 4 bases from V and 4 from J; bases not matched to a gene: 11. The CDR3 DNA reads TGTGCCAGCAGTGCCCAGGCGCTAGCGGGTTCAGAGACCCAGTACTTC. Translating gives CASSAQALAGSETQYF.

The V and J genes are TRBV5-6 and TRBJ2-3, with TRBD1 identical over 12 bases. CDR3 length equals 17 residues. The ends lost 3 bases at V and 5 bases at J; junction bases unmatched: 10. Germline lookup yields CDR1 SGHDT and CDR2 YYEEEE. CDR3 sequence (DNA): TGTGCCAGCAGCTACGGATGGGGACAGGGGGCCGTAGATACGCAGTATTTT. Encoded protein: CASSYGWGQGAVDTQYF.